The entry below gives a single TCR beta chain sequence along with its context. Its antigen is as yet unknown. The data were obtained in a study of T cell responses to AZD1222 COVID-19 vaccine. V was pared by 3 bases and J by 2 bases, with 7 bases between. This CDR3 spans 13 amino acids. Germline assignment: CDR1 MDHEN and CDR2 SYDVKM. General observations from the study: Seropositive at baseline were only a handful of AZD1222 recipients. The donor group comprised mostly white British people and more females; the analysis possibly underestimated clonal diversity. Following two doses of AZD1222, Spike-specific TCR breadth and depth rose. CD4 TCRs associated with vaccination spanned spike, dominating at 160-218 and 743-854.

Profiling relied on immunoSEQ multiplex PCR, and the TCRdb table lists in-frame clones only, not all of them. The profile shows 150,000 or so clones, about 92% of them singletons. The receptor comes from an adult who received the AZD1222 COVID-19 vaccine. This chain joins TRBV28 and TRBJ1-2, with D unclear. The material sequenced was peripheral blood, taken 28 days after the second AZD1222 dose. DNA of the CDR3: TGTGCCAGCAGTTTTCGGTTGAACTATGGCTACACCTTC. Protein product: CASSFRLNYGYTF.